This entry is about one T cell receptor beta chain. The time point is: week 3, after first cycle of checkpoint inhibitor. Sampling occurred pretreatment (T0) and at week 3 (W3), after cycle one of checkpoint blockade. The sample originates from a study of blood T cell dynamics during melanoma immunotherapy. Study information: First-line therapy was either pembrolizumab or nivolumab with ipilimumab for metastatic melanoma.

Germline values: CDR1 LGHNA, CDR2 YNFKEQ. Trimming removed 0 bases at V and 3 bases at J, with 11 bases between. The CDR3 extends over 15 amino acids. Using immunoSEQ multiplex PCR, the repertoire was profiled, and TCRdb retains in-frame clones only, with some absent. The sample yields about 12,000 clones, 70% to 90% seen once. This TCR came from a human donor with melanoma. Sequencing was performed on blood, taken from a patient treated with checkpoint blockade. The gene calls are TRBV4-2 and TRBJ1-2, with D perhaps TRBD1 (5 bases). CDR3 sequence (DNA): TGTGCCAGCAGCCAAGATACCAGGGAACACTATGGCTACACCTTC. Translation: CASSQDTREHYGYTF.